The sequence of this TCR beta chain was determined in a study of cytomegalovirus exposure and HLA in healthy donors. General study findings and limits: It was reportedly the case that the classifier diagnosed cytomegalovirus status with high specificity and sensitivity. Within a later analysis, the majority of CMV-associated TCR beta chains appeared HLA-restricted.

Primers for the PCR totalled 60 Vbeta and 13 Jbeta. This table comes from immunoSEQ multiplex PCR, and its TCRdb copy is limited to in-frame clones, with some not included. The table lists around 100,000 clones, approximately 80% of them singletons. Germline assignment: CDR1 MNHEY and CDR2 SVGAGI. The V segment lost 1 base and the J segment 4 bases; nucleotides outside the gene matches: 2. The CDR3 contains 14 residues. About this clone: Its antigen remains unidentified.

The TCR originated in a woman in her late teens or twenties in good health and CMV-seronegative. Material: PBMCs. The V call is TRBV6-5, the J call TRBJ2-5, with 8 bases aligning to TRBD1. The CDR3 here is CASSYLDRAETQYF. The CDR3 nucleotides read TGTGCCAGCAGTTACTTGGACAGGGCAGAGACCCAGTACTTC.